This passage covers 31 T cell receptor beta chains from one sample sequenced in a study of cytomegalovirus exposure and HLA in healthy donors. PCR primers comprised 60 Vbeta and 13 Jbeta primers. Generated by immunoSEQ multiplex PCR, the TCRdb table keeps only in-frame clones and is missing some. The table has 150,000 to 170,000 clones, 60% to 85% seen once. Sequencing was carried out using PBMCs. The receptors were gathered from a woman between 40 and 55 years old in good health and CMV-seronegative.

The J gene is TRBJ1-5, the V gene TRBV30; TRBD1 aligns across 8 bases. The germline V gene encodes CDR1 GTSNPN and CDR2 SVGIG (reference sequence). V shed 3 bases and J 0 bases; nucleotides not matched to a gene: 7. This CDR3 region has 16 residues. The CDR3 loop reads CAWSPWTGTSNQPQHF. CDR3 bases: TGTGCCTGGAGCCCCTGGACAGGGACTAGCAATCAGCCCCAGCATTTT.

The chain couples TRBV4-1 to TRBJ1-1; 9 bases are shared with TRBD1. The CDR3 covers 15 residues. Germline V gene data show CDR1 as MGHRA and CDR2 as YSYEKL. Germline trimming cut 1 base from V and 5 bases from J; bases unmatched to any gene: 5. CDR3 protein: CASSQAGTGFTEAFF. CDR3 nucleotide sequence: TGCGCCAGCAGCCAAGCCGGGACAGGGTTTACTGAAGCTTTCTTT.

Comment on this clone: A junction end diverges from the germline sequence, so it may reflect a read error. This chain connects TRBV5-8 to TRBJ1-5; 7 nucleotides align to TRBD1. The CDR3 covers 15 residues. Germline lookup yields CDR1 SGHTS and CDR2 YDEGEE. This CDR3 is CASSLGQTLNQPQHF. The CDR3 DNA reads TGTGCCAGCAGTTTGGGACAGACCCTCAATCAGCCCCAGCATTTT.

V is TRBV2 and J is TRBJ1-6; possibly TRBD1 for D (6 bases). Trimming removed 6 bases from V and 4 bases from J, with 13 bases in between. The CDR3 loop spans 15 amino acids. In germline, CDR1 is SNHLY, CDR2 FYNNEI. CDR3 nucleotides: TGTGCCAGCAGACAGGGAGTTCGGTATAATTCACCCCTCCACTTT. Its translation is CASRQGVRYNSPLHF.

This CDR3 is CACLAGGQETQYF. The CDR3 nucleotides read TGTGCCTGCTTAGCGGGAGGCCAAGAGACCCAGTACTTC. The rearrangement uses TRBV2 and TRBJ2-5; 10 bases line up with TRBD2. This CDR3 is 13 amino acids long. CDR1 is SNHLY, CDR2 FYNNEI, per germline. V dropped 11 bases and J dropped 1; count of bases not matched to a gene: 4.

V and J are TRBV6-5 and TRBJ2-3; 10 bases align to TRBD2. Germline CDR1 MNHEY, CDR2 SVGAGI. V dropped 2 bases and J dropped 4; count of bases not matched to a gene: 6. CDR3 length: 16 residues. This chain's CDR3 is CASSYLLAGVADTQYF. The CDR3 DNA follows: TGTGCCAGCAGTTACCTCCTAGCGGGAGTGGCAGATACGCAGTATTTT.

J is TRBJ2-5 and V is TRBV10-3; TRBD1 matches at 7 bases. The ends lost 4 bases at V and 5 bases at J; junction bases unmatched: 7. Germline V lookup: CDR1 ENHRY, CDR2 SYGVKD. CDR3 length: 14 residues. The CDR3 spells CAISAADRDETQYF. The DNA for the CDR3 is TGTGCCATCAGTGCAGCCGACAGGGACGAGACCCAGTACTTC.

CDR3 DNA sequence: TGTGCCAGCAGCTTTGGACTAGCGGGCAACCAAGAGACCCAGTACTTC. As protein: CASSFGLAGNQETQYF. The chain recombines TRBV5-8 with TRBJ2-5; the match to TRBD2 covers 11 bases. This CDR3 has 16 residues. CDR1 is SGHTS and CDR2 is YDEGEE in the germline V gene. V dropped 2 bases and J dropped 0; count of bases not matched to a gene: 3. Based on the CDR3 plus reference TRBV5-8 and TRBJ2-5, the full variable domain is EAGVTQSPTHLIKTRGQQATLRCSPISGHTSVYWYQQALGLGLQFLLWYDEGEERNRGNFPPRFSGRQFPNYSSELNVNALELEDSALYLCASSFGLAGNQETQYFGPGTRLLVL.

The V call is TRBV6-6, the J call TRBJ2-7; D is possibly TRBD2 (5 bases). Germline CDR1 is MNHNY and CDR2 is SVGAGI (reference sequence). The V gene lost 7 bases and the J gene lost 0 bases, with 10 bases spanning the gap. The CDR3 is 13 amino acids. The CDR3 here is CASTRSGSYEQYF. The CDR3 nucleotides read TGTGCCAGCACGAGAAGCGGCTCCTACGAGCAGTACTTC.

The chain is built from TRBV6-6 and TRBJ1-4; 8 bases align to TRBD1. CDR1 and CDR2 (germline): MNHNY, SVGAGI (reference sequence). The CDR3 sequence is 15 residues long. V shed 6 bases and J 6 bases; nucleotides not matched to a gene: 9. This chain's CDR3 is CASRSIPTGDEKLFF. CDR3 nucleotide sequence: TGTGCCAGCAGGTCAATCCCGACAGGGGATGAAAAACTGTTTTTT.

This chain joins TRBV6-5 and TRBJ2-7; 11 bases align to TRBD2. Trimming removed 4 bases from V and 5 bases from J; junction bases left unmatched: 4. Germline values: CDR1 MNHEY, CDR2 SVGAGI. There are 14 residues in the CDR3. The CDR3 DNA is TGTGCCAGCAGTTTTAGCGGGAGGGTGAACGAGCAGTACTTC. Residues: CASSFSGRVNEQYF.

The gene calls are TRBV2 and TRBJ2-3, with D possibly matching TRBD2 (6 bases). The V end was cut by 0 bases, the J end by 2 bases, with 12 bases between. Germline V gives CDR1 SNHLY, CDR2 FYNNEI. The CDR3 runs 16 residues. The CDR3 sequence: CASSEAGGAFTDTQYF. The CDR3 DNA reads TGTGCCAGCAGTGAAGCGGGCGGGGCCTTCACAGATACGCAGTATTTT.

This CDR3 reads CASSLMIAASTDTQYF. The CDR3 coding sequence is TGCGCCAGCAGCTTGATGATAGCGGCTAGCACAGATACGCAGTATTTT. This sequence joins TRBV5-1 and TRBJ2-3; perhaps TRBD2 as D (6 bases). Deletions cut 1 base from V and 0 bases from J, with 12 bases between. The CDR3 is made up of 16 amino acids. Germline-derived CDR1 and CDR2 are SGHRS and YFSETQ.

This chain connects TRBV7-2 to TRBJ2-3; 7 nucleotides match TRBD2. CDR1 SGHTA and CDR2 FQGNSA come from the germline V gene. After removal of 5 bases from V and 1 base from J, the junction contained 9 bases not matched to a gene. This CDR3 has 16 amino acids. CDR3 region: CASSERTSARTDTQYF. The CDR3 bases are TGTGCCAGCAGCGAACGGACTAGTGCACGCACAGATACGCAGTATTTT.

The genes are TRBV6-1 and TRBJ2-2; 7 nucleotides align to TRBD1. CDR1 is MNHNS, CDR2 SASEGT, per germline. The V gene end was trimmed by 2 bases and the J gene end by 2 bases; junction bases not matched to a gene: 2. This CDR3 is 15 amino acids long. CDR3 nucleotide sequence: TGTGCCAGCAGTGAATACAGGGGTAACACCGGGGAGCTGTTTTTT. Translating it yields CASSEYRGNTGELFF.

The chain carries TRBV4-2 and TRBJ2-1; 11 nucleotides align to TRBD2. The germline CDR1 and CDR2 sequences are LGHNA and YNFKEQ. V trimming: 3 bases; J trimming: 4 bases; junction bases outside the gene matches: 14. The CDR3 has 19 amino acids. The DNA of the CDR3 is TGTGCCAGCAGCCACCAGGGCCCGACTAGCGGGATTATATACAATGAGCAGTTCTTC. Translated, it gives CASSHQGPTSGIIYNEQFF.

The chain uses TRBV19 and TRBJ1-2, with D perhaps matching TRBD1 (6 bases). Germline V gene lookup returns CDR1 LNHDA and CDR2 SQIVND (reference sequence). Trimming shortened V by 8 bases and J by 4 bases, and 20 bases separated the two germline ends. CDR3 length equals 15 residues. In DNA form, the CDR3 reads TGTGCCAGTGGGCTTACGGGGGGGGCGAGCTATGGCTACACCTTC. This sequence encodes CASGLTGGASYGYTF.

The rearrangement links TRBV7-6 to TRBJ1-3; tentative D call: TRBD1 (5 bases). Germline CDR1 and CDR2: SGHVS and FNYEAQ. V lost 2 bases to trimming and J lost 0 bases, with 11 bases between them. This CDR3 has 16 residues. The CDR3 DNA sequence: TGTGCCAGCAGCTTATTCACGGGGGACTCTGGAAACACCATATATTTT. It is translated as CASSLFTGDSGNTIYF. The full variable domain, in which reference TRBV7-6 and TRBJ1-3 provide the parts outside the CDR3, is GAGVSQSPRYKVTKRGQDVALRCDPISGHVSLYWYRQALGQGPEFLTYFNYEAQQDKSGLPNDRFSAERPEGSISTLTIQRTEQRDSAMYRCASSLFTGDSGNTIYFGEGSWLTVV.

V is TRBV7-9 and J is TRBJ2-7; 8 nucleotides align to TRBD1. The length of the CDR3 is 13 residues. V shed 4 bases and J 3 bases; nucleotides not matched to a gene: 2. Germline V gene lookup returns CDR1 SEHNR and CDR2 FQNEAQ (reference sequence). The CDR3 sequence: CASSWTGLYEQYF. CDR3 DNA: TGTGCCAGCAGCTGGACAGGGCTCTACGAGCAGTACTTC.

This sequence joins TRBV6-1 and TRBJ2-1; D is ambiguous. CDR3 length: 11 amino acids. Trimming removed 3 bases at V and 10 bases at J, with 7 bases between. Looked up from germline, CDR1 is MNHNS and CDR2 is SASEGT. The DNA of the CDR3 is TGTGCCAGCAGTGAGTTGGGCGAGCAGTTCTTC. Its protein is CASSELGEQFF.

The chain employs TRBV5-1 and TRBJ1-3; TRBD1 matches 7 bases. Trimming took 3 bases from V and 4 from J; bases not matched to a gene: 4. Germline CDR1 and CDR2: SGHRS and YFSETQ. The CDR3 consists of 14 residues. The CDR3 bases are TGCGCCAGCAGCTCGGACAGGCCAGGAAACACCATATATTTT. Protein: CASSSDRPGNTIYF.

CDR3 bases: TGTGCCAGCAGTTTATACACTCAAGGGGGGACCCAGTACTTC. Encoded protein: CASSLYTQGGTQYF. The chain links TRBV28 to TRBJ2-5; the D gene is possibly TRBD1 (6 bases). V lost 1 base and J lost 7, with 13 bases in between. Per germline, CDR1 MDHEN and CDR2 SYDVKM. This CDR3 has 14 residues.

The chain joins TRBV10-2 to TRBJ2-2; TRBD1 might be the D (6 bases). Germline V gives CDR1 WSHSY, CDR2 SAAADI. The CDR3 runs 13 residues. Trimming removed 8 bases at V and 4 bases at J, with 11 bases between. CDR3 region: CASQGRVTGELFF. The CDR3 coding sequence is TGCGCCAGCCAGGGGCGGGTCACCGGGGAGCTGTTTTTT.

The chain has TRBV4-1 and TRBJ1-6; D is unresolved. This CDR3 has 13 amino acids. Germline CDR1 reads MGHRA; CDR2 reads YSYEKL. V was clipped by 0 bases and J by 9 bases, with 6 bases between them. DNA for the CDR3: TGCGCCAGCAGCCAAGACTCGAGTTCACCCCTCCACTTT. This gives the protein CASSQDSSSPLHF.

For the CDR3, the DNA is TGTGCCAGCAGTCTAAGGGGGCGTGGAGCTTTCTTT. Translated: CASSLRGRGAFF. The rearrangement links TRBV27 to TRBJ1-1; 7 bases are a match to TRBD1. CDR3 length: 12 residues. CDR1 and CDR2 from the germline V gene are MNHEY and SMNVEV (reference sequence). Trimming cost V 5 bases and J 10 bases; bases outside gene matches: 7.

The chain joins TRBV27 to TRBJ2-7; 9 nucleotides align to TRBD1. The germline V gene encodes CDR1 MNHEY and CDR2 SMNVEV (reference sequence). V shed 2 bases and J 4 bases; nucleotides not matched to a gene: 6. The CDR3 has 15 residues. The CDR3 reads CASSLGGQGLYEQYF. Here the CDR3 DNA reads TGTGCCAGCAGTTTAGGGGGACAGGGCCTTTACGAGCAGTACTTC.

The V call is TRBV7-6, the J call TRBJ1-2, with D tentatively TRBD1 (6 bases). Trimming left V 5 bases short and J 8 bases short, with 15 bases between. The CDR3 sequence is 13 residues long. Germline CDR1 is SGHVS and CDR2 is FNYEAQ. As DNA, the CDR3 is TGTGCCAGCAGCCGTCAGGAGGGGGGGGGCTACACCTTC. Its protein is CASSRQEGGGYTF.

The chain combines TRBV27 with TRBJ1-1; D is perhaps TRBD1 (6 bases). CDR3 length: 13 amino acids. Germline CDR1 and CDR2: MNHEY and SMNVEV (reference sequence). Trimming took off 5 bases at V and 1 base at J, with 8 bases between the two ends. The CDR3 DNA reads TGTGCCAGCAGTCCGGGACAGAACACTGAAGCTTTCTTT. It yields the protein CASSPGQNTEAFF.

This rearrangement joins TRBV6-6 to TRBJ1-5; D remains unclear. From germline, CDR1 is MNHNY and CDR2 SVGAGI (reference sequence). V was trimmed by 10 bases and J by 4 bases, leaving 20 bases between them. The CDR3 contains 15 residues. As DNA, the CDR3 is TGTGCCATCACCTATGAACAGCCCAGTAATCAGCCCCAGCATTTT. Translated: CAITYEQPSNQPQHF.

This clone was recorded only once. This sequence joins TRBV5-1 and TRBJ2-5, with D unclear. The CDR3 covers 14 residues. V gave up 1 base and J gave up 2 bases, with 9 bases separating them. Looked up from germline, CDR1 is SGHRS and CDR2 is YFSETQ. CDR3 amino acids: CASSLYNSQETQYF. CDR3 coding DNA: TGCGCCAGCAGCTTGTATAACAGTCAAGAGACCCAGTACTTC.

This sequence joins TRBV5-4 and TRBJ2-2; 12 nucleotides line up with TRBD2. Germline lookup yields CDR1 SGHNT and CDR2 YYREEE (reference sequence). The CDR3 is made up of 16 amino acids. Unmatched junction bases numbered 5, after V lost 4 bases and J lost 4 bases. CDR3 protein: CASSPGLAGITGELFF. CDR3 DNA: TGTGCCAGCAGCCCCGGACTAGCGGGGATCACCGGGGAGCTGTTTTTT.